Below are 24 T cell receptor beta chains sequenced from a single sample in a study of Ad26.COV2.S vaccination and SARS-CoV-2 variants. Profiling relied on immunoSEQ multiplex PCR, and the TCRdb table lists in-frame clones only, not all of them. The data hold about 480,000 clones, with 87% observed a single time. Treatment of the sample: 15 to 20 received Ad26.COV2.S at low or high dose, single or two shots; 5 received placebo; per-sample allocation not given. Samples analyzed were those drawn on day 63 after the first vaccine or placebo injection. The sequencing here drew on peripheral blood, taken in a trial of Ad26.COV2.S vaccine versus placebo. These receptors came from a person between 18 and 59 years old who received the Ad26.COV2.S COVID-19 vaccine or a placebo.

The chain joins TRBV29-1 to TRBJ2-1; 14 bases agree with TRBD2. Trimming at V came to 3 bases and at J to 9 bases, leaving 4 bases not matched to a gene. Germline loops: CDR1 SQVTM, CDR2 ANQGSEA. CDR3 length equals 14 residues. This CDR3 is CSVEGLAGVGEQFF. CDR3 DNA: TGCAGCGTTGAGGGACTAGCGGGAGTTGGTGAGCAGTTCTTC.

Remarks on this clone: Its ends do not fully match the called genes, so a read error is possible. The CDR3 coding sequence is TGTGCCAGCAGTCAAGACGATAGAGTAAACTATGGCTACACCTTC. It codes for CASSQDDRVNYGYTF. The genes are TRBV3-1 (or the pseudogene TRBV3-2) and TRBJ1-2; D gene uncertain. CDR1 and CDR2 from the germline V gene are LGHDT and YNNKEL (reference sequence). The CDR3 runs to 15 residues.

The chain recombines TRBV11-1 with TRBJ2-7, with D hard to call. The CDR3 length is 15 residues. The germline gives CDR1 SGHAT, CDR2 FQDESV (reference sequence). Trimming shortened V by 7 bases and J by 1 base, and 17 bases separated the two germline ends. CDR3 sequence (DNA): TGTGCCAGCACCCCCTTACTAAGCGAATCCTACGAGCAGTACTTC. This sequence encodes CASTPLLSESYEQYF.

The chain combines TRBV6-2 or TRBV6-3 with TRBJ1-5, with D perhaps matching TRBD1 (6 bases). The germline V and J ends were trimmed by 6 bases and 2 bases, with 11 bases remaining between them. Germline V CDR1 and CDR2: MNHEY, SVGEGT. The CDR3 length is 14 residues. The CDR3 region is CASSRYRGNQPQHF. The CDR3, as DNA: TGTGCCAGCAGCCGTTACAGGGGCAATCAGCCCCAGCATTTT.

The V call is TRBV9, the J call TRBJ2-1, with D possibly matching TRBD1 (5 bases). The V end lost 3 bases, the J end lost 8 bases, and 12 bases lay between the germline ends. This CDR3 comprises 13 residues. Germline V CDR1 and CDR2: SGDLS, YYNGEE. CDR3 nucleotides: TGTGCCAGCAGCGCCCGTGGGGCCGATGAGCAGTTCTTC. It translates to CASSARGADEQFF.

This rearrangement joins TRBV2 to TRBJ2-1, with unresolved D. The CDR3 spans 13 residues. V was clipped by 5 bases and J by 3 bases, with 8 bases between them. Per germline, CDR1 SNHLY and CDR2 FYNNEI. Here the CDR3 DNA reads TGTGCCAGCAGTCCGGGCGTCTACAATGAGCAGTTCTTC. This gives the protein CASSPGVYNEQFF.

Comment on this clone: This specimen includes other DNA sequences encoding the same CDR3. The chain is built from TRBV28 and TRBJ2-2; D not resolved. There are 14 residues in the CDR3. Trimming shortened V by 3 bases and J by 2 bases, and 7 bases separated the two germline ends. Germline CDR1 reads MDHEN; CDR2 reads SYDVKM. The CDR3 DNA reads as TGTGCCAGCAGTTTGCTCGGCAACACCGGGGAGCTGTTTTTT. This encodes CASSLLGNTGELFF.

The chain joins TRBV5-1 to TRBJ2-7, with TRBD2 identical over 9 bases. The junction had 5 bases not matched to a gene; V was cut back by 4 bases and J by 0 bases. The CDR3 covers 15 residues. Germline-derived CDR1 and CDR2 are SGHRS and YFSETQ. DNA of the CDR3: TGCGCCAGCAGCCGCCTTAGCGGGAGCTCCTACGAGCAGTACTTC. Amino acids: CASSRLSGSSYEQYF.

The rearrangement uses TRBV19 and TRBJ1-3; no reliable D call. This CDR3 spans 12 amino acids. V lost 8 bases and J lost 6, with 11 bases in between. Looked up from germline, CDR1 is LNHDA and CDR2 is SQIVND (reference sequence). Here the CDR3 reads CASGRTENTIYF. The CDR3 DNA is TGTGCCAGTGGGCGGACGGAAAACACCATATATTTT.

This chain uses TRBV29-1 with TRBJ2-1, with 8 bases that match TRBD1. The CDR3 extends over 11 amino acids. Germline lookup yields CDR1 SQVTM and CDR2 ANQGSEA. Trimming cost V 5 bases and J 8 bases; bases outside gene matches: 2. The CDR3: CSVRRGHEQFF. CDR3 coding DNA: TGCAGCGTTCGCAGGGGGCATGAGCAGTTCTTC.

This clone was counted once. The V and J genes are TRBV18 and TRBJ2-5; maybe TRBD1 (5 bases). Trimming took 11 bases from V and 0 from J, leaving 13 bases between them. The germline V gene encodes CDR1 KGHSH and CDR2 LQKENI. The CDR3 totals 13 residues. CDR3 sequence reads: CAGAETYQETQYF. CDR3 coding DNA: TGTGCCGGGGCCGAGACCTACCAAGAGACCCAGTACTTC. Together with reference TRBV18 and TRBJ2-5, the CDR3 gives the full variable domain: NAGVMQNPRHLVRRRGQEARLRCSPMKGHSHVYWYRQLPEEGLKFMVYLQKENIIDESGMPKERFSAEFPKEGPSILRIQQVVRGDSAAYFCAGAETYQETQYFGPGTRLLVL.

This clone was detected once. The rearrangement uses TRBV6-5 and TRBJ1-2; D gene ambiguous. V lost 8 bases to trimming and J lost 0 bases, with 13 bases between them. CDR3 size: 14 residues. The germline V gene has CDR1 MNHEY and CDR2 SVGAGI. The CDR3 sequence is CASRAGPTNYGYTF. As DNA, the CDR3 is TGTGCCAGCCGAGCCGGGCCGACTAACTATGGCTACACCTTC.

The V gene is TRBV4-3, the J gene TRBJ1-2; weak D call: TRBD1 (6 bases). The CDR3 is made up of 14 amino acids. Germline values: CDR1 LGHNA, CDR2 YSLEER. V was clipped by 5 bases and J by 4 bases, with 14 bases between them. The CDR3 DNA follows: TGCGCCAGCAGCGGAGGGGGGGAGGGCTATGGCTACACCTTC. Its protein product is CASSGGGEGYGYTF.

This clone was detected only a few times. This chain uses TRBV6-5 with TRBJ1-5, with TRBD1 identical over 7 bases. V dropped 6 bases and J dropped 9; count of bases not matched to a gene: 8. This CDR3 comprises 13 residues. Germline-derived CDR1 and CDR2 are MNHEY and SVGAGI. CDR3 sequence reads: CASRADRRGPQHF. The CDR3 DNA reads TGTGCCAGCAGAGCGGACAGGCGAGGGCCCCAGCATTTT.

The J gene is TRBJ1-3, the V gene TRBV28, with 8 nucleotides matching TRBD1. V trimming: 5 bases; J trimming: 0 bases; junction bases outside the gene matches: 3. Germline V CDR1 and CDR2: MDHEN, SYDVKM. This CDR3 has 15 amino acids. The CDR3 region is CASSMTGVSGNTIYF. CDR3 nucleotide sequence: TGTGCCAGCAGTATGACAGGGGTCTCTGGAAACACCATATATTTT.

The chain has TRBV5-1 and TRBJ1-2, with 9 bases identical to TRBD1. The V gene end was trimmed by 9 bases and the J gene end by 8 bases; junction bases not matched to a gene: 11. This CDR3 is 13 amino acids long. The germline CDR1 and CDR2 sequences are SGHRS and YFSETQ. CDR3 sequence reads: CATSRTGGEGYTF. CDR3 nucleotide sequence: TGCGCCACCTCGCGTACAGGGGGCGAGGGCTACACCTTC.

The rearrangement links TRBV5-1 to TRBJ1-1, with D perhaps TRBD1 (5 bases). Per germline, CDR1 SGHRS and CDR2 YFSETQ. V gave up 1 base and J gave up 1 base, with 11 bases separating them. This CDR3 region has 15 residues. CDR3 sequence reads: CASSLWSGRNTEAFF. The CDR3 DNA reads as TGCGCCAGCAGCTTGTGGTCAGGGAGGAACACTGAAGCTTTCTTT.

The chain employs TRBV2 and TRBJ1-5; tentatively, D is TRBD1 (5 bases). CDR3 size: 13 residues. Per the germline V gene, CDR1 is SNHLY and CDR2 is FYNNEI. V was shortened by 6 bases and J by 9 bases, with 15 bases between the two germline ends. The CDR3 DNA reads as TGTGCCAGCAGGTTCGACAGCCAGGGGCCCCAGCATTTT. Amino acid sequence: CASRFDSQGPQHF.

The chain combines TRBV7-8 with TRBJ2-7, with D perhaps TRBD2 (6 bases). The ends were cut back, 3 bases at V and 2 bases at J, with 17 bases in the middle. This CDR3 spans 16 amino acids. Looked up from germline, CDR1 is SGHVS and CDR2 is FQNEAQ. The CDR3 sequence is CASSFLSSGPTYEQYF. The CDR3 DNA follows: TGTGCCAGCAGCTTCCTGAGTAGCGGACCCACCTACGAGCAGTACTTC. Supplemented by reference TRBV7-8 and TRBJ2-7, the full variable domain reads GAGVSQSPRYKVAKRGQDVALRCDPISGHVSLFWYQQALGQGPEFLTYFQNEAQLDKSGLPSDRFFAERPEGSVSTLKIQRTQQEDSAVYLCASSFLSSGPTYEQYFGPGTRLTVT.

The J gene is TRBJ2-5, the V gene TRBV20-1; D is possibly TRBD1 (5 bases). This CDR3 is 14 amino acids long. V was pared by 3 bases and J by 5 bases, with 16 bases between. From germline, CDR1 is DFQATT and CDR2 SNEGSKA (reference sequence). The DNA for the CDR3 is TGCAGTGCTAGTCACACTACAGGTGGGGAGACCCAGTACTTC. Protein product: CSASHTTGGETQYF.

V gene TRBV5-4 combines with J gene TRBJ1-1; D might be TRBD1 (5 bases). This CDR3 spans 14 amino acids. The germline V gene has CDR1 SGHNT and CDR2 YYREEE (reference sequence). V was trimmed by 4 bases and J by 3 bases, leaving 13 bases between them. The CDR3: CASSPRRGYTEAFF. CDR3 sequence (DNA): TGTGCCAGCAGCCCCCGCCGGGGGTACACTGAAGCTTTCTTT.

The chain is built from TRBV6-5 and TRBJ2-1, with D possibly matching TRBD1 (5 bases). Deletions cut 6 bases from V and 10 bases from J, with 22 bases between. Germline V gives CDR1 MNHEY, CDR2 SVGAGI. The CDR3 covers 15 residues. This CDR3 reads CASRLGQKLGSEQFF. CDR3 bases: TGTGCCAGCAGGCTAGGACAAAAGCTAGGTTCGGAGCAGTTCTTC.

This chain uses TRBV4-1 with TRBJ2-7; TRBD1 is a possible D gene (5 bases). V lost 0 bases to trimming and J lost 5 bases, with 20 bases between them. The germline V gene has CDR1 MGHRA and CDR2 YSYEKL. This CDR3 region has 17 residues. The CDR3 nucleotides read TGCGCCAGCAGCCAAGATCTATACAGGAAGGCCCTTGACGAGCAGTACTTC. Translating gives CASSQDLYRKALDEQYF.

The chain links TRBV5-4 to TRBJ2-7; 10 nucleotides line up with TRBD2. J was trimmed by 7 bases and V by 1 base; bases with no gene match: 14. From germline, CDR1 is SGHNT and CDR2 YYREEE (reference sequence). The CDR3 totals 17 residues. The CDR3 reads CASSLPRTSGLRKEQYF. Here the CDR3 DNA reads TGTGCCAGCAGCTTGCCTCGGACTAGCGGTCTGAGGAAGGAGCAGTACTTC.